The clone carrying this T cell receptor (beta chain) came up a few times. Its specificity is not known. This entry is derived from a study of T cell repertoires in cytomegalovirus infection. Overall study: It was recently identified HLA-C-restricted and well-studied HLA-B-restricted CMV epitopes that the study used. Matching HLA type, along with CMV infection, was indicated by public TCR beta signatures. Notes on the study in general: HLA-C-restricted CMV-specific TCR beta clonotypes prevailed in the ex vivo response. CMV carriers with the relevant HLA were identified by cumulative public TCR beta family frequency.

V lost 3 bases to trimming and J lost 1 base, with 13 bases between them. This CDR3 comprises 15 residues. The V gene's germline CDR1 is SGHVS and CDR2 FNYEAQ. Using its own MiXCR run on the reads, TCRdb lists one record per CDR3 protein. The repertoire includes fewer than 1,000,000 distinct CDR3 sequences, about a third of them detected once, and more than 12% sits in the top ten. Sample: cultured CD8+ T cells from PBMCs, taken from culture after CMV antigen stimulation. The clonotype originates from a human donor in good health (CMV status not recorded). Some clones in this sample may be carry-over from other donors' samples. The rearrangement links TRBV7-6 to TRBJ2-7, with D tentatively TRBD1 (6 bases). DNA for the CDR3: TGTGCCAGCAGCTTCGAGACAGGCGTATCCTACGAGCAGTACTTC. Amino acids: CASSFETGVSYEQYF. The full variable domain, completed using reference TRBV7-6 and TRBJ2-7, is GAGVSQSPRYKVTKRGQDVALRCDPISGHVSLYWYRQALGQGPEFLTYFNYEAQQDKSGLPNDRFSAERPEGSISTLTIQRTEQRDSAMYRCASSFETGVSYEQYFGPGTRLTVT.